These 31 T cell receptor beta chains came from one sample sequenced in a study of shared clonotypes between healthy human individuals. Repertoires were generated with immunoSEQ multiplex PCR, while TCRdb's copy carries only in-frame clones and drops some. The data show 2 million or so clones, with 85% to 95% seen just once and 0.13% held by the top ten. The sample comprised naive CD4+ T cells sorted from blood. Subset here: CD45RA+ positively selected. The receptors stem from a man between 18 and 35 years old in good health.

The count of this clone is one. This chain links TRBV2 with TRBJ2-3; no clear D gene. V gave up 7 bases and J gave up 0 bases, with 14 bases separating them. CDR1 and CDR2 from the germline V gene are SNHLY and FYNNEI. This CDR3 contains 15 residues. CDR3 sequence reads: CASTTLSLSTDTQYF. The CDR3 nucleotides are TGTGCCAGCACGACCCTGTCGCTGAGCACAGATACGCAGTATTTT.

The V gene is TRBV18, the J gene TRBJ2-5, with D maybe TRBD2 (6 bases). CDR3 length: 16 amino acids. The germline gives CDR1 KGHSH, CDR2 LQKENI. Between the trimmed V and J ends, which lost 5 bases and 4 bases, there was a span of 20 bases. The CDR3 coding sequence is TGTGCCAGCTCAACCCTCCATCCTGCGGAGGGAGAGACCCAGTACTTC. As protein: CASSTLHPAEGETQYF.

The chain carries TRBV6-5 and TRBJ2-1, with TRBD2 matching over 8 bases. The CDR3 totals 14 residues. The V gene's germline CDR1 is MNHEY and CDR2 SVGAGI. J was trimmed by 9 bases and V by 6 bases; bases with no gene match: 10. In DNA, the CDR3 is TGTGCCAGCAGCACCCCTTACAGCGGGAGTGAGCAGTTCTTC. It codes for CASSTPYSGSEQFF.

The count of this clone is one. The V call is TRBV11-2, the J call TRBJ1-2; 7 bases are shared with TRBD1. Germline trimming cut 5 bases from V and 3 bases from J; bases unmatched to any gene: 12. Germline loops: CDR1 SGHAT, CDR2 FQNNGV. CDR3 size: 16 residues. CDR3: CASSPLAGQFHYGYTF. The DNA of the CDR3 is TGTGCCAGCAGCCCATTAGCGGGACAGTTCCACTATGGCTACACCTTC.

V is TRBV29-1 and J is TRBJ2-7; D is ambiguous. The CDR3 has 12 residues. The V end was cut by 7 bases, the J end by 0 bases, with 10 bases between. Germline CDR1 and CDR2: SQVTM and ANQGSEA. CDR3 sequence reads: CSARPSSYEQYF. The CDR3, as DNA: TGCAGCGCCCGCCCGAGCTCCTACGAGCAGTACTTC.

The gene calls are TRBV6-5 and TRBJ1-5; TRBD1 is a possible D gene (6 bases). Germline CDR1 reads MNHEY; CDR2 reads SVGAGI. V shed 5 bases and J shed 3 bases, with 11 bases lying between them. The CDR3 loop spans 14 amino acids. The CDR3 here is CASSTGQPNQPQHF. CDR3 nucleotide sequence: TGTGCCAGCAGTACCGGACAGCCCAATCAGCCCCAGCATTTT.

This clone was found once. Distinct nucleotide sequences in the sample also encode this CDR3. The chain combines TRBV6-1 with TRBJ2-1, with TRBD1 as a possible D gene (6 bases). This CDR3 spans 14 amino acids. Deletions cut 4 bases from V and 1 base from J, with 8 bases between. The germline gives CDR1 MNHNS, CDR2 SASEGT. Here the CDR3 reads CASSADRSYNEQFF. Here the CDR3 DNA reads TGTGCCAGCAGTGCGGACAGATCCTACAATGAGCAGTTCTTC.

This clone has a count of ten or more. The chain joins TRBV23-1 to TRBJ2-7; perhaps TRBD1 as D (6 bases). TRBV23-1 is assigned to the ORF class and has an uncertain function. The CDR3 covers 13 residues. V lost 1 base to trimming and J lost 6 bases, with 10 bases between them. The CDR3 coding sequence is TGCGCCAGCAGTCAATTCCAGGGGCTCGAGCAGTACTTC. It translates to CASSQFQGLEQYF.

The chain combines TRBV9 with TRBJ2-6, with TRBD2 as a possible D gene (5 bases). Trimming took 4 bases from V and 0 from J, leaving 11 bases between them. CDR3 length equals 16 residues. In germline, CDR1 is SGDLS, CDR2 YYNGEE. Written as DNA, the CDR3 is TGTGCCAGCAGCCCTGGACTGAGCTCTGGGGCCAACGTCCTGACTTTC. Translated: CASSPGLSSGANVLTF.

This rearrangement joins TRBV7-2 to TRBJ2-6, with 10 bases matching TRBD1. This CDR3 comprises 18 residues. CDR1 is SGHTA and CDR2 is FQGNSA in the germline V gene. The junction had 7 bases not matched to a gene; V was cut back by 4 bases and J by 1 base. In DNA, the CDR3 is TGTGCCAGCAGCTCGACGACAGGGGGCTCATCTGGGGCCAACGTCCTGACTTTC. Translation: CASSSTTGGSSGANVLTF.

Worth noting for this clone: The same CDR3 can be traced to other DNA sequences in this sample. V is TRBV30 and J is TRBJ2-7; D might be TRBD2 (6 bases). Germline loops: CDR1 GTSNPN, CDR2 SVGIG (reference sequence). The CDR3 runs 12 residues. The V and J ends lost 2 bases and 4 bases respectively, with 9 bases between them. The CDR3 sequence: CAWSIGGYEQYF. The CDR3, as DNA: TGTGCCTGGAGTATAGGAGGGTACGAGCAGTACTTC.

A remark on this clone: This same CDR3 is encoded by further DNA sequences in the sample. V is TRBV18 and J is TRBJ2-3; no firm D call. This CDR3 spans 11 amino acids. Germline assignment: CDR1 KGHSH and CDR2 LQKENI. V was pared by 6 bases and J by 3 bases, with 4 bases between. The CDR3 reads CASSTTDTQYF. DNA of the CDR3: TGTGCCAGCTCGACAACAGATACGCAGTATTTT.

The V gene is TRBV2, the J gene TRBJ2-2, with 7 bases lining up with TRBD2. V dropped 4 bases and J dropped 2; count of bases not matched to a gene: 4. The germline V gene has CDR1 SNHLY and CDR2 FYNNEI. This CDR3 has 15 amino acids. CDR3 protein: CASSVTSVNTGELFF. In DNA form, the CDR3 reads TGTGCCAGCAGTGTAACTAGCGTCAACACCGGGGAGCTGTTTTTT.

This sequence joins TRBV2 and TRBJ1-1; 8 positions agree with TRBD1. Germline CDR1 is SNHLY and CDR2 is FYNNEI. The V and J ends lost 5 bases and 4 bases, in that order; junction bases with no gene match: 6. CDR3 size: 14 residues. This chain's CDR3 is CASSRTGSITEAFF. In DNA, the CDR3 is TGTGCCAGCAGTCGGACAGGGTCCATCACTGAAGCTTTCTTT. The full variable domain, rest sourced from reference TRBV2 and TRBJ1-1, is EPEVTQTPSHQVTQMGQEVILRCVPISNHLYFYWYRQILGQKVEFLVSFYNNEISEKSEIFDDQFSVERPDGSNFTLKIRSTKLEDSAMYFCASSRTGSITEAFFGQGTRLTVV.

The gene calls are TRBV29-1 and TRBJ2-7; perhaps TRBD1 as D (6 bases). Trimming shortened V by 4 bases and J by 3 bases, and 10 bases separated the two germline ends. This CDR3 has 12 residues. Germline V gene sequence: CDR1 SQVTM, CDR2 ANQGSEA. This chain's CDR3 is CSVVPGDYEQYF. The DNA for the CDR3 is TGCAGCGTTGTGCCAGGGGACTACGAGCAGTACTTC.

Here the CDR3 DNA reads TGCGCCAGCAGCTTGGTGTTCGGAGCTGGAAACACCATATATTTT. This translates into CASSLVFGAGNTIYF. The chain is built from TRBV5-1 and TRBJ1-3; D is undetermined. Germline CDR1 SGHRS, CDR2 YFSETQ. V dropped 0 bases and J dropped 2 bases, with 9 bases sitting between them. CDR3 length: 15 residues.

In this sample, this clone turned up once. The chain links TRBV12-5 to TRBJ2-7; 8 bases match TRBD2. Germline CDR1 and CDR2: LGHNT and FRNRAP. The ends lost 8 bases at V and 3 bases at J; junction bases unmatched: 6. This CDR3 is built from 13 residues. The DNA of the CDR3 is TGTGCTAGTAGAACTAGCGGTAGCTACGAGCAGTACTTC. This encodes CASRTSGSYEQYF.

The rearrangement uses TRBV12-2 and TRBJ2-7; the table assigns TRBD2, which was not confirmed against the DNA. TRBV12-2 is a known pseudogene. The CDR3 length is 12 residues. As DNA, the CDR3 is TGTGCAAGTTCCGGACTAGCTGGGGAGCAGTACTTC. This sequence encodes CASSGLAGEQYF.

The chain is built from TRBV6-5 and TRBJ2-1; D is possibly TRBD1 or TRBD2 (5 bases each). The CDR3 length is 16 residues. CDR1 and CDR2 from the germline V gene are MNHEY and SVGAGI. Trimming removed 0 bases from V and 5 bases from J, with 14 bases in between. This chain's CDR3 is CASSYSVPGPNNEQFF. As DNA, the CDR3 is TGTGCCAGCAGTTACTCGGTTCCGGGGCCTAACAATGAGCAGTTCTTC.

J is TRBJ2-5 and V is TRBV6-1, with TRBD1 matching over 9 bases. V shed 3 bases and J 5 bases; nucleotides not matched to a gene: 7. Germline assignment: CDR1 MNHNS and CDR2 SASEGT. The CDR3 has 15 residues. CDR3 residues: CASSEAGTGRETQYF. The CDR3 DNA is TGTGCCAGCAGTGAGGCCGGGACAGGGAGGGAGACCCAGTACTTC.

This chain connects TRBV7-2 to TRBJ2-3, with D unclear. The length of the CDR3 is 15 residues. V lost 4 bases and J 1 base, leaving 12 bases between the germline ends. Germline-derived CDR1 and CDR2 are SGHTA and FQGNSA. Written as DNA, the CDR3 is TGTGCCAGCAGCTCCTTTCTGGTTGGCACAGATACGCAGTATTTT. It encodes CASSSFLVGTDTQYF.

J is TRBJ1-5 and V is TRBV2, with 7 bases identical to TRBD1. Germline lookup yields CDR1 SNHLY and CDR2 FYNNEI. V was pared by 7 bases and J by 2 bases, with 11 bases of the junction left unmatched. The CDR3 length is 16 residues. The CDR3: CASKFAEGQGNQPQHF. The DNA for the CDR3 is TGTGCCAGCAAGTTTGCTGAAGGACAGGGCAATCAGCCCCAGCATTTT. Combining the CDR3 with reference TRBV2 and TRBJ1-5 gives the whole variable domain EPEVTQTPSHQVTQMGQEVILRCVPISNHLYFYWYRQILGQKVEFLVSFYNNEISEKSEIFDDQFSVERPDGSNFTLKIRSTKLEDSAMYFCASKFAEGQGNQPQHFGDGTRLSIL.

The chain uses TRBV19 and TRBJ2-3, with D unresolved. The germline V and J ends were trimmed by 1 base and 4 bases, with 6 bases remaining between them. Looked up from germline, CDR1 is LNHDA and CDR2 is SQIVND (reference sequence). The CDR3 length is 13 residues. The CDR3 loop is CASSIGAADTQYF. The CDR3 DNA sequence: TGTGCCAGTAGTATAGGGGCAGCAGATACGCAGTATTTT.

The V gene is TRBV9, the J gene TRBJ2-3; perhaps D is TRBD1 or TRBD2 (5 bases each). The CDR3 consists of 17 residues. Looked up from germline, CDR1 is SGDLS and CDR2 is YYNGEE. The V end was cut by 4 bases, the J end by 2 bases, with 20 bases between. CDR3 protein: CASSPLTLGVFTDTQYF. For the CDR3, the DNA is TGTGCCAGCAGCCCTTTAACACTGGGGGTCTTCACAGATACGCAGTATTTT.

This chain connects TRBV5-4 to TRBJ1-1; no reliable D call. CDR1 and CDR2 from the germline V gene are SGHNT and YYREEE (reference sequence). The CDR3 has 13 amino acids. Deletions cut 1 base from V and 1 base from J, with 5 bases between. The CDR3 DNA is TGTGCCAGCAGCTTGTCAGAGAACACTGAAGCTTTCTTT. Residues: CASSLSENTEAFF.

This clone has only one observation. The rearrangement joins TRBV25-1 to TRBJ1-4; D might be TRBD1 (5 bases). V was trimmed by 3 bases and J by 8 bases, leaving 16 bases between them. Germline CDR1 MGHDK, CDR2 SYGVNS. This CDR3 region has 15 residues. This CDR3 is CASSDIYGRDEKLFF. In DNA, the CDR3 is TGTGCCAGCAGTGATATATATGGCAGGGACGAAAAACTGTTTTTT.

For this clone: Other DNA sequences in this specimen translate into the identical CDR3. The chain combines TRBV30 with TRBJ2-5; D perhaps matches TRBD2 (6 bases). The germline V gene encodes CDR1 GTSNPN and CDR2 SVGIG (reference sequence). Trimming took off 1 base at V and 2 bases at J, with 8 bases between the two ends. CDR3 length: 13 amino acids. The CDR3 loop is CAWSGGLQETQYF. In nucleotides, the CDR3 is TGTGCCTGGAGTGGGGGACTTCAAGAGACCCAGTACTTC.

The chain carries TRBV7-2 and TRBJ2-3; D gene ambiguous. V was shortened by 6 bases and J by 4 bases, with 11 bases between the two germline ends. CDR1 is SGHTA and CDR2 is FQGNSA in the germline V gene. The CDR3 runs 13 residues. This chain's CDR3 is CASRSSAADTQYF. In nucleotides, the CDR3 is TGTGCCAGCAGATCATCTGCCGCAGATACGCAGTATTTT. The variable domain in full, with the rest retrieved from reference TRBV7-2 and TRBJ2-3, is GAGVSQSPSNKVTEKGKDVELRCDPISGHTALYWYRQSLGQGLEFLIYFQGNSAPDKSGLPSDRFSAERTGGSVSTLTIQRTQQEDSAVYLCASRSSAADTQYFGPGTRLTVL.

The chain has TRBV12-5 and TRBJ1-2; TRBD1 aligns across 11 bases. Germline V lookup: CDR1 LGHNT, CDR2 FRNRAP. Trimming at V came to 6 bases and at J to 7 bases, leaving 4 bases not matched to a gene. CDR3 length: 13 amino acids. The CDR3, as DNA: TGTGCTAGTGGCCTGGACAGGGGGCCTGGCTACACCTTC. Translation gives CASGLDRGPGYTF.

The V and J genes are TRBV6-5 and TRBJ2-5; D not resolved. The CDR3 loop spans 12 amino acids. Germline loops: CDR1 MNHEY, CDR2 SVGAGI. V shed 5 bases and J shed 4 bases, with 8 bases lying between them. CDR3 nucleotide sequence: TGTGCCAGCAGTGAGACCCGAGAGACCCAGTACTTC. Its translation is CASSETRETQYF.

Here the CDR3 reads CASSTMSLGGFHYGYTF. The DNA for the CDR3 is TGTGCCAGCAGCACCATGTCATTAGGCGGGTTCCACTATGGCTACACCTTC. The chain joins TRBV7-9 to TRBJ1-2, with no clear D. Looked up from germline, CDR1 is SEHNR and CDR2 is FQNEAQ (reference sequence). Trimming shortened V by 5 bases and J by 3 bases, and 22 bases separated the two germline ends. The CDR3 is made up of 17 amino acids.